This T cell receptor beta chain was observed in a study of blood T cells in healthy people across ages (dated by TCRdb to about 2015). For the study in its entirety: Template switching captured roughly one uniquely barcoded TCR beta cDNA molecule per two T cells in model experiments. The study measured age-related changes in TCR beta repertoire diversity using deep sequencing normalized with unique cDNA molecular identifiers. Two additional independent replicas of 1 million unique cDNA reads from the same blood draw were analyzed for two donors (one aged 18 to 30 and one aged 80 or older). To avoid experimental bias, donors of different ages were spread randomly across the sequencing lanes. Four age groups were formed from the donors: young (average approximately 15 years), middle-aged (approximately 39), aged (about 68) and long-lived (less than 85). Results the study describes overall, beyond this receptor: There was a strong correlation between observed TCR beta diversity and the percentage of naive T cells measured by flow cytometry. Compared with the aged group, the long-lived group had more naive CD4+ T cells, fewer expanded clones and increased TCR diversity, a pattern suggesting age selection. Estimates of total diversity from one million sequenced T cells were regarded as lower bounds and underestimates. Observed TCR beta diversity per million T cells fell roughly linearly with age, and a significant reduction was already apparent by age roughly 40. Donor CMV infection status was unknown, potentially confounding age-related changes in expanded clonotypes. Conclusive comparison of naive and antigen-experienced compartments was prevented by the profiling of bulk unsorted PBMCs.

The approximately 39 donors, aged about 6 to 100 years, were systemically healthy Caucasian individuals from Russia. Roughly 9 milliliters of peripheral blood were drawn from each donor into EDTA-treated Vacutainer tubes. PBMCs were isolated by Ficoll-Paque density-gradient centrifugation, with at least 7 million obtained per sample. Trizol reagent was used to extract total RNA from the PBMCs, yielding at least 5.5 micrograms per sample. For every donor, an aliquot of PBMCs went through flow cytometry to measure the percentages of naive CD45RAhigh/CD27high T cells. As to this clonotype: Its antigen target is currently unknown. It may be a read error: a sequence one base away is much more abundant.

Libraries were made using 5' RACE. The data were produced on an Illumina HiSeq 2500. A second roughly 6 to 11 cycle PCR used a sample-barcoded 5' primer and a J-beta primer mix. A unique molecular identifier was introduced onto each TCR beta cDNA molecule by a template-switch 5' adaptor carrying 12 random nucleotides. Each sample yielded at least 3 million CDR3-containing paired-end reads. The Mint cDNA synthesis kit, primed by a TRBC-specific oligonucleotide, was used to synthesize first-strand cDNA from all RNA. Following uracil-DNA glycosylase treatment, a first 18-cycle PCR with universal primers M1SS and BC2_uni_R was performed on all cDNA. The original pipeline was this. Normalization of each sample was performed by random selection of 1 million high-quality reads, each carrying a distinct molecular identifier. Instead of being binned into consensus sequences, reads with shared molecular identifiers were discarded. MiTCR, set to a Q25 quality threshold and the strictest error-elimination algorithm, was used for CDR3 identification, clonotype clustering and error correction. A nonparametric unseen species model with Euler transformation was used to estimate lower-bound total TCR beta diversity. Starting from the raw public reads, TCRdb applied fastp trimming at Q25, assembled clones with MiXCR and retained in-frame beta chains. A single entry per CDR3 protein holds the most common genes and DNA from its merged rows. TCRdb's processing, not the authors' own work, is the source of the V and J calls. The sample table holds 1.5 million to 2 million distinct CDR3 sequences, of which over 25% were seen once. The biggest ten clones account for 7.7% of the sample.

This sequence was found in a woman younger than 45 in good health. Specimen: blood.

The DNA is as follows: TGTGTCACCAGTGATTGGGCTAGCGGGAATCAGTTCTTC. Translated, this is CVTSDWASGNQFF. The chain is assembled from TRBV24-1 and TRBJ2-1; 9 bases in the junction line up with TRBD2. The CDR3 has 13 amino acids, counting the end cysteine and phenylalanine. Solely the CDR3 DNA is kept, with 39 bases framed from the first base. CDR1 KGHDR and CDR2 SFDVKD are derived from the germline V gene.